This TCR beta chain was identified in a study of glioma-infiltrating T cells after dendritic cell vaccination. The V and J ends lost 0 bases and 1 base, in that order; junction bases with no gene match: 8. CDR3 length: 20 residues. From germline, CDR1 is MNHEY and CDR2 SMNVEV (reference sequence). Input was about 2 ug genomic DNA, or all available if less. The PCR used 60 V beta and 13 J beta primers. Generated by immunoSEQ multiplex PCR, the TCRdb table keeps only in-frame clones and is missing some. This sample has roughly 82,000 clones, with approximately 90% found just once. The source material was blood, sampled before dendritic cell vaccination. This clonotype originated in a human donor with glioblastoma. The chain combines TRBV27 with TRBJ2-2; TRBD2 matches 13 bases. The CDR3 loop is CASSLSILAGGPENTGELFF. CDR3 nucleotides: TGTGCCAGCAGTTTATCGATACTAGCGGGAGGGCCGGAGAACACCGGGGAGCTGTTTTTT.